This T cell receptor beta chain was identified during a study of blood T cell repertoires in COVID-19. Study-wide context: PBMCs, B-cell-depleted T cells, or T cells provided the cDNA or gDNA that made up the material.

The CDR3 length is 13 residues. The V gene's germline CDR1 is SEHNR and CDR2 FQNEAQ (reference sequence). V was pared by 8 bases and J by 0 bases, with 10 bases between. In the study's own analysis: Amplification of reference gene primers was used by the study to estimate nucleated cell counts. Produced via immunoSEQ multiplex PCR; TCRdb's table is partial and in-frame only. For V, J and clone size, that table is used; D and trimming come from the DNA. This sample has under 95,000 clones, with roughly four fifths found just once. The chain has TRBV7-9 and TRBJ1-1; D not resolved. The sequence derives from an elderly woman with acute or convalescent COVID-19. Sequenced material: peripheral blood. CDR3 region: CASRRGMNTEAFF. CDR3 coding DNA: TGTGCCAGCCGACGAGGGATGAACACTGAAGCTTTCTTT.